Listed below are T cell receptor beta chains from one sample, sequenced in a study of T cell responses to AZD1222 COVID-19 vaccine. Libraries were prepared by immunoSEQ multiplex PCR; TCRdb keeps only in-frame clonotypes and omits some of them. The sample lists approximately 70,000 clones, roughly 88% occurring once. Specimen: peripheral blood, collected 28 days after the second dose of the MenACWY control vaccine. The receptor set was obtained from an adult who received the MenACWY meningococcal vaccine as a control. CDR3s include the opening cysteine and the closing phenylalanine or tryptophan. D genes are given only for firm matches. For some rows the clone size is stated as once, few or many, or as a class when expanded; others skip it.

V	size	length	D	J	CDR3	DNA
TRBV27	.	17	.	TRBJ1-6	CASSAPRGRDFNSPLHF	TGTGCCAGCAGTGCCCCGCGGGGCAGGGATTTTAATTCACCCCTCCACTTT
TRBV3-1/TRBV3-2	.	14	TRBD2	TRBJ2-7	CASSPRGGSYEQYF	TGTGCCAGCAGCCCCCGGGGGGGGTCCTACGAGCAGTACTTC
TRBV4-2	.	16	TRBD2	TRBJ2-1	CASSRRTSGDYNEQFF	TGTGCCAGCAGCCGTCGGACTAGCGGTGACTACAATGAGCAGTTCTTC
TRBV6-1	.	14	.	TRBJ1-2	CASSEAGLNYGYTF	TGTGCCAGCAGTGAAGCGGGACTGAACTATGGCTACACCTTC
TRBV6-5	medium-sized	15	.	TRBJ1-2	CASSPSGDTGYGYTF	TGTGCCAGCAGTCCCTCAGGGGATACGGGCTATGGCTACACCTTC
TRBV19	.	16	TRBD1	TRBJ2-7	CASSSQPGQGFYEQYF	TGTGCCAGTAGTAGCCAACCGGGACAGGGATTCTACGAGCAGTACTTC
TRBV5-6	.	15	.	TRBJ2-5	CASSLALGRSETQYF	TGTGCCAGCAGCTTGGCCCTGGGACGGTCGGAGACCCAGTACTTC
TRBV18	.	17	TRBD1	TRBJ2-5	CASSSQRGQGLQETQYF	TGTGCCAGCTCGTCCCAACGCGGACAGGGGCTACAAGAGACCCAGTACTTC
TRBV9	.	15	.	TRBJ1-1	CASSVTGQGASEAFF	TGTGCCAGCAGCGTAACTGGGCAGGGAGCCTCTGAAGCTTTCTTT
TRBV19	.	14	.	TRBJ1-5	CASSMWRDNQPQHF	TGTGCCAGTAGTATGTGGCGGGACAATCAGCCCCAGCATTTT
TRBV5-8	.	15	.	TRBJ1-6	CASIPRPPGNSPLHF	TGTGCCAGCATCCCCCGGCCGCCGGGAAATTCACCCCTCCACTTT